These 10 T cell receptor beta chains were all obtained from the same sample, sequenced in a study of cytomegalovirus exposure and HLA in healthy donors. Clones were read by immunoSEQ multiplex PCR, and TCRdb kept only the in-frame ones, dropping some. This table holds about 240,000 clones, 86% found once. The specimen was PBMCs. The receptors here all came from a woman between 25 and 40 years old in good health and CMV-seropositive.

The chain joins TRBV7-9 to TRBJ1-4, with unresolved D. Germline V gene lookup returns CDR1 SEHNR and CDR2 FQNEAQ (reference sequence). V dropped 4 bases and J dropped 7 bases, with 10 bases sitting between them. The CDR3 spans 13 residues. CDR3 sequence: CASSSLPVEKLFF. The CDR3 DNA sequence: TGTGCCAGCAGCTCGCTACCTGTTGAAAAACTGTTTTTT.

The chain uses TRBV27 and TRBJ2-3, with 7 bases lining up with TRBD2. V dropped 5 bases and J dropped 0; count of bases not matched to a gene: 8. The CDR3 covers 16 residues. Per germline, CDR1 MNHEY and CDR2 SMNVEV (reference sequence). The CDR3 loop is CASSPGSGSSTDTQYF. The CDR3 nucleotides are TGTGCCAGCAGTCCGGGTAGCGGGTCTAGCACAGATACGCAGTATTTT.

The CDR3 region is CASSLRTRDTQYF. In nucleotides, the CDR3 is TGTGCCAGCAGCCTTAGGACTCGGGATACGCAGTATTTT. V gene TRBV9 combines with J gene TRBJ2-3; TRBD2 might be the D (5 bases). The CDR3 length is 13 residues. The germline V gene has CDR1 SGDLS and CDR2 YYNGEE. Deletions cut 4 bases from V and 6 bases from J, with 12 bases between.

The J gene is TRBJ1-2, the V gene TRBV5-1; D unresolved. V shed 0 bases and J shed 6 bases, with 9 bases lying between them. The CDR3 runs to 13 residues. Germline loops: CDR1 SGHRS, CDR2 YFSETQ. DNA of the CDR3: TGCGCCAGCAGCTTGGCCGTGAGGGATGGCTACACCTTC. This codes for CASSLAVRDGYTF. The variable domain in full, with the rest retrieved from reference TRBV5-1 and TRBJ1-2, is KAGVTQTPRYLIKTRGQQVTLSCSPISGHRSVSWYQQTPGQGLQFLFEYFSETQRNKGNFPGRFSGRQFSNSRSEMNVSTLELGDSALYLCASSLAVRDGYTFGSGTRLTVV.

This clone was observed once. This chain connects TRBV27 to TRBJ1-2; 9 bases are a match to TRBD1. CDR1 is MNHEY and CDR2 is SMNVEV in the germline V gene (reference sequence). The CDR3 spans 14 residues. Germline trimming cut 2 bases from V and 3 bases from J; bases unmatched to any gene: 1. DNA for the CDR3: TGTGCCAGCAGTTTAACAGGGGGCTACTATGGCTACACCTTC. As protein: CASSLTGGYYGYTF.

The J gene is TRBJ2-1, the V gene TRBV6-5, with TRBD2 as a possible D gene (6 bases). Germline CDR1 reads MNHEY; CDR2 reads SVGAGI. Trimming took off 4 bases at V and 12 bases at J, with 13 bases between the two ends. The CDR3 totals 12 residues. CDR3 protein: CASSSLTSMQFF. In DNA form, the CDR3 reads TGTGCCAGCAGTTCCCTGACTAGTATGCAGTTCTTC.

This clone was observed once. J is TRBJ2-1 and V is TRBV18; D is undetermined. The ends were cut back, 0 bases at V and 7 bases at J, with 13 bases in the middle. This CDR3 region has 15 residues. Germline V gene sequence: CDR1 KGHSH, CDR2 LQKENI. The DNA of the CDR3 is TGTGCCAGCTCACCACCCTTCGCTCTTCGGAATGAGCAGTTCTTC. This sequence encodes CASSPPFALRNEQFF.

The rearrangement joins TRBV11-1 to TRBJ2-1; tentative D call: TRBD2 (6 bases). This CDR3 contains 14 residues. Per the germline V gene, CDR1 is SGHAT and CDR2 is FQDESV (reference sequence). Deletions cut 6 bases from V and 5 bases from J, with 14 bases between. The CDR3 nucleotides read TGTGCCAGCAGTTGGGAGGACTTCAACAATGAGCAGTTCTTC. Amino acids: CASSWEDFNNEQFF.

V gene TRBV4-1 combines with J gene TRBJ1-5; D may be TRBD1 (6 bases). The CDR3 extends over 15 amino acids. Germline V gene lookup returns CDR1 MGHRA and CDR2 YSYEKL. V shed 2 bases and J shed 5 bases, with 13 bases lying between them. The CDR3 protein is CASSQRGAGDQPQHF. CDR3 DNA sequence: TGCGCCAGCAGCCAACGGGGGGCGGGAGATCAGCCCCAGCATTTT.

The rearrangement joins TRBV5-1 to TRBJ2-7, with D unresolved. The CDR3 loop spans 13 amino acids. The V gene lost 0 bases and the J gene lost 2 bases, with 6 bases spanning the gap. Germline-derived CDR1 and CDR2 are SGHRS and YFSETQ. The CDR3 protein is CASSLEPPYEQYF. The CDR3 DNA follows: TGCGCCAGCAGCTTGGAGCCTCCCTACGAGCAGTACTTC.